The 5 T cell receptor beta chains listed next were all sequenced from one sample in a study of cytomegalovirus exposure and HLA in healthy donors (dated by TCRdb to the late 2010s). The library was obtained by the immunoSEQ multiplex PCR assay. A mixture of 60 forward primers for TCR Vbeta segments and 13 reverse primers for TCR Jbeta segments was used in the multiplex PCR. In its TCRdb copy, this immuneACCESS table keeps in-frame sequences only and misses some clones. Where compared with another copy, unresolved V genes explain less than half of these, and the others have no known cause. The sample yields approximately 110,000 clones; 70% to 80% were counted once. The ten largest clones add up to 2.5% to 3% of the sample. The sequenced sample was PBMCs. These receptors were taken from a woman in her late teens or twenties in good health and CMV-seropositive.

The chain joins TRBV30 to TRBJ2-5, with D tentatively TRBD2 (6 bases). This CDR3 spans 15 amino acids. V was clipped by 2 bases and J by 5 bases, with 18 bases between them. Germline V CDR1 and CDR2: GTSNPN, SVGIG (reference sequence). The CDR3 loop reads CAWSPLREPGETQYF. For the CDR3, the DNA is TGTGCCTGGAGTCCCCTTCGGGAGCCTGGCGAGACCCAGTACTTC.

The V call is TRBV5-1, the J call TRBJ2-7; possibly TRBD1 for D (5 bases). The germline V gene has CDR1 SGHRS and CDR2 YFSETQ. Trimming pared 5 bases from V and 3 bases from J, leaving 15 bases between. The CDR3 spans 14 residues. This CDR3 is CASSRSDSYYEQYF. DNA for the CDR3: TGCGCCAGCAGTAGATCCGACAGTTACTACGAGCAGTACTTC.

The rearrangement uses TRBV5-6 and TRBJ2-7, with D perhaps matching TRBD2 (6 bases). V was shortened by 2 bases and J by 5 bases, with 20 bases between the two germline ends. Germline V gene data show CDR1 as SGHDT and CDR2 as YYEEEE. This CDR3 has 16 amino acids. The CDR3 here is CASSFSGWLGTDEQYF. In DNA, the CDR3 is TGTGCCAGCAGCTTTAGCGGTTGGTTGGGGACTGACGAGCAGTACTTC.

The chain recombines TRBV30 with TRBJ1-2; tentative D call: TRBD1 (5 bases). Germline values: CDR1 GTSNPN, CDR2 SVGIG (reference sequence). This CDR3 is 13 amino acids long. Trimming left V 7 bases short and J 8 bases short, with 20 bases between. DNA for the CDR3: TGTGCCTCCTCCCCAGGCAGGGTAGGCGGCTACACCTTC. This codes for CASSPGRVGGYTF.

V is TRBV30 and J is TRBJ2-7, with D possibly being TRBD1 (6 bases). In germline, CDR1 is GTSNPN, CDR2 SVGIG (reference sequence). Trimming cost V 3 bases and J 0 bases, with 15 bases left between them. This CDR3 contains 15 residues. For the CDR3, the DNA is TGTGCCTGGAGGGCCGGACAGCTCTACTCCTACGAGCAGTACTTC. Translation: CAWRAGQLYSYEQYF.